These 6 T cell receptor beta chains originate from one sample sequenced in a study of blood T cell repertoires in COVID-19. Only in-frame clones appear in the TCRdb table, and some are missing; sequencing was by immunoSEQ multiplex PCR. This sample has tens of thousands of clones, with around 80% found just once. Sequencing was done on a sample of peripheral blood. The origin of the receptors is a woman aged 55-69 years with acute or convalescent COVID-19.

DNA for the CDR3: TGCGCCAGCAGCCAGACCGGACTAGCGGGGGGGCAAGAGACCCAGTACTTC. Encoded protein: CASSQTGLAGGQETQYF. The V gene is TRBV5-1, the J gene TRBJ2-5; TRBD2 matches 15 bases. This CDR3 has 17 amino acids. V trimming: 4 bases; J trimming: 2 bases; junction bases outside the gene matches: 6. Germline loops: CDR1 SGHRS, CDR2 YFSETQ.

The rearrangement links TRBV9 to TRBJ2-3; perhaps TRBD2 as D (6 bases). V lost 0 bases, J lost 3 bases, and 11 bases lay in between. Germline V gene data show CDR1 as SGDLS and CDR2 as YYNGEE. The CDR3 is 15 residues long. CDR3 sequence reads: CASSVGPGETDTQYF. In nucleotides, the CDR3 is TGTGCCAGCAGCGTAGGTCCGGGGGAAACAGATACGCAGTATTTT. The full variable domain, completed using reference TRBV9 and TRBJ2-3, is DSGVTQTPKHLITATGQRVTLRCSPRSGDLSVYWYQQSLDQGLQFLIQYYNGEERAKGNILERFSAQQFPDLHSELNLSSLELGDSALYFCASSVGPGETDTQYFGPGTRLTVL.

This clone showed up just once. The chain carries TRBV19 and TRBJ2-1, with D possibly TRBD2 on 6 matching bases. From germline, CDR1 is LNHDA and CDR2 SQIVND (reference sequence). The length of the CDR3 is 13 residues. V dropped 5 bases and J dropped 4 bases, with 9 bases sitting between them. The CDR3 nucleotides read TGTGCCAGTAGTCAGGGACTGTACAATGAGCAGTTCTTC. Translated, it gives CASSQGLYNEQFF.

The V and J genes are TRBV5-1 and TRBJ2-2, with 8 bases matching TRBD2. Germline trimming cut 1 base from V and 0 bases from J; bases unmatched to any gene: 8. Per the germline V gene, CDR1 is SGHRS and CDR2 is YFSETQ. The CDR3 loop spans 18 amino acids. The CDR3 here is CASSLRSAGGTNTGELFF. CDR3 coding DNA: TGCGCCAGCAGCTTGAGGTCCGCGGGGGGAACGAACACCGGGGAGCTGTTTTTT. Combining the CDR3 with reference TRBV5-1 and TRBJ2-2 gives the whole variable domain KAGVTQTPRYLIKTRGQQVTLSCSPISGHRSVSWYQQTPGQGLQFLFEYFSETQRNKGNFPGRFSGRQFSNSRSEMNVSTLELGDSALYLCASSLRSAGGTNTGELFFGEGSRLTVL.

This sequence joins TRBV19 and TRBJ1-1; 9 bases line up with TRBD1. V dropped 5 bases and J dropped 10; count of bases not matched to a gene: 11. Germline-derived CDR1 and CDR2 are LNHDA and SQIVND (reference sequence). This CDR3 has 14 amino acids. CDR3 sequence reads: CASSLRDRAPRAFF. The CDR3 DNA reads as TGTGCCAGTAGTCTCCGGGACAGGGCCCCCCGAGCTTTCTTT.

The table lists this clone with a few counts. The CDR3 DNA reads as TGTGCCAGCAGTTCCCACTCGAGTGGCTACACCTTC. Its translation: CASSSHSSGYTF. This sequence joins TRBV6-5 and TRBJ1-2, with D unresolved. The CDR3 sequence is 12 residues long. V was pared by 4 bases and J by 7 bases, with 10 bases between. Per the germline V gene, CDR1 is MNHEY and CDR2 is SVGAGI.